This TCR beta chain came from a study of radiotherapy plus CTLA-4 blockade in lung cancer. This table comes from immunoSEQ multiplex PCR, and its TCRdb copy is limited to in-frame clones, with some not included. This table holds around 91,000 clones, 80% to 90% found once. Relative to its sample, this clone is medium-sized. V shed 2 bases and J shed 7 bases, with 8 bases lying between them. CDR1 is ENHRY, CDR2 SYGVKD, per germline. This CDR3 contains 12 residues. This sequence joins TRBV10-3 and TRBJ1-2; D gene ambiguous. The source of this sequence is a human donor with non-small cell lung cancer that progressed on radiotherapy plus ipilimumab. This sample comprised peripheral blood, obtained from a patient treated with radiotherapy plus ipilimumab. The CDR3 DNA is TGTGCCATCAGTGAGGGCAGTTTTGGCTACACCTTC. Residues: CAISEGSFGYTF.